This TCR beta chain was retrieved from a study of blood T cell dynamics during melanoma immunotherapy. The wider study: Metastatic melanoma patients received first-line pembrolizumab or nivolumab plus ipilimumab. The study's findings and limits: Clones driving repertoire changes may be melanoma-specific or general immune activation.

Germline V gene data show CDR1 as SGHVS and CDR2 as FQNEAQ. This CDR3 is built from 15 residues. The J segment lost 2 bases and the V segment lost 0 bases, leaving 2 bases of the junction unmatched. A word on this clone: Its antigen is undetermined.

Time point: pre-treatment baseline. Apart from a couple of fast progressors, RECIST 1.1 response was judged 12 weeks post-infusion. Patients had no prior systemic cancer treatment, immunosuppressants or other active cancers. Profiling relied on immunoSEQ multiplex PCR, and the TCRdb table lists in-frame clones only, not all of them. The table has 10,000 or so clones, around four fifths seen once. This specimen was blood, taken from a patient treated with checkpoint blockade. This receptor was taken from a human donor with melanoma. The rearrangement links TRBV7-8 to TRBJ2-7; 9 nucleotides match TRBD2. As DNA, the CDR3 is TGTGCCAGCAGCTTAGCGCCTAGCGGGACCTACGAGCAGTACTTC. This sequence encodes CASSLAPSGTYEQYF.